This passage covers 14 T cell receptor beta chains from one sample sequenced in a study of T cells in women clearing cervical HPV infection. Clones were sequenced by immunoSEQ multiplex PCR, and TCRdb holds only the in-frame ones, with some missing. The table for this sample gives around 20,000 clones. Sequencing input: blood buffy coat. These TCRs come from a woman aged 18-69 years with a cervical HPV16 infection that either progressed to CIN3+ or cleared (not recorded which).

Concerning this clone: With the read ending 3 residues before the CDR3 end, the germline J gene is used to fill in that end. The V call is TRBV19, the J call TRBJ1-1; D perhaps matches TRBD1 (6 bases). Germline values: CDR1 LNHDA, CDR2 SQIVND (reference sequence). The CDR3 spans 14 residues. The CDR3 loop is CASSIRQGGGGAFF. Partial CDR3 DNA: TGTGCCAGTAGTATTAGGCAAGGCGGAGGGGGA.

Details on this clone: The read is 3 residues too short to cover the CDR3 end, so that end is filled in from the germline J gene. The V call is TRBV18, the J call TRBJ1-2; 7 bases match TRBD1. CDR1 KGHSH and CDR2 LQKENI come from the germline V gene. The CDR3 covers 15 residues. The sequenced CDR3 bases are TGTGCCAGCTCACCACGTCCGGGACAGATCGCCGAC. The encoded protein is CASSPRPGQIAD. The entire CDR3 protein reads CASSPRPGQIADYTF. Supplemented by reference TRBV18 and TRBJ1-2, the full variable domain reads NAGVMQNPRHLVRRRGQEARLRCSPMKGHSHVYWYRQLPEEGLKFMVYLQKENIIDESGMPKERFSAEFPKEGPSILRIQQVVRGDSAAYFCASSPRPGQIADYTFGSGTRLTVV.

Remarks on this clone: The read gets to within 3 residues of the CDR3 end, and the germline J gene fills in the rest. J is TRBJ2-7 and V is TRBV27, with 9 bases aligning to TRBD2. The CDR3 spans 15 residues. Per the germline V gene, CDR1 is MNHEY and CDR2 is SMNVEV (reference sequence). J gave up 0 bases and V 5 bases, and 5 bases lay outside the gene matches. The CDR3 bases that were read are TGTGCCAGCAGTCGAGCGGGGGGCCCCTCCTACGAG. Its translation is CASSRAGGPSYE. The complete CDR3 sequence is CASSRAGGPSYEQYF.

About this clone: The read finishes 3 residues shy of the CDR3 end, and the germline J gene is used to complete it. This chain connects TRBV7-8 to TRBJ1-6; no definite D call. This CDR3 comprises 16 residues. Trimming took off 2 bases at V and 0 bases at J, with 8 bases between the two ends. CDR1 is SGHVS and CDR2 is FQNEAQ in the germline V gene. CDR3 sequence: CASSLQADSYNSPLHF. Partial CDR3 DNA: TGTGCCAGCAGCTTACAGGCCGACTCCTATAATTCACCC.

Concerning this clone: Read sequence stops 3 residues before the CDR3 end, and the germline J gene provides the missing end. This rearrangement joins TRBV7-6 to TRBJ1-2; no clear D. This CDR3 comprises 11 residues. Germline loops: CDR1 SGHVS, CDR2 FNYEAQ. Incomplete CDR3 DNA: TGTGCCAGCAGCCTAAATTACGAC. Translation: CASSLNYD. The complete CDR3 reads CASSLNYDYTF.

Of note for this clone: The read comes to an end 3 residues before the CDR3 does, leaving the germline J gene to fill in the end. V gene TRBV18 combines with J gene TRBJ1-1, with D possibly being TRBD1 (5 bases). V dropped 9 bases and J dropped 3 bases, with 8 bases sitting between them. The germline V gene has CDR1 KGHSH and CDR2 LQKENI. This CDR3 is built from 11 residues. The CDR3 sequence: CARKGYTEAFF. The part of the CDR3 DNA that was read is TGTGCCAGAAAGGGGTACACTGAA.

A word on this clone: The read is 3 residues too short to cover the CDR3 end, so that end is filled in from the germline J gene. V is TRBV5-1 and J is TRBJ2-7; 7 nucleotides match TRBD1. This CDR3 is built from 12 residues. V trimming: 4 bases; J trimming: 6 bases; junction bases outside the gene matches: 4. Germline V CDR1 and CDR2: SGHRS, YFSETQ. The CDR3 DNA, read in part, is TGCGCCAGCAGCATAGGGACAGCCGAG. It codes for CASSIGTAE. The whole CDR3 protein is CASSIGTAEQYF.

The part of the CDR3 DNA that was read is TGTGCCTGGAGGAAACCAGGGGGCGCGGGGGGC. Its protein product is CAWRKPGGAGG. The complete CDR3 sequence is CAWRKPGGAGGYTF. This chain connects TRBV30 to TRBJ1-2, with 8 positions matching TRBD1. The CDR3 end is not reached by the read, which stops 3 residues before it; the germline J gene fills it in. CDR3 length: 14 amino acids. From germline, CDR1 is GTSNPN and CDR2 SVGIG (reference sequence). The whole variable domain, remainder taken from reference TRBV30 and TRBJ1-2, is SQTIHQWPATLVQPVGSPLSLECTVEGTSNPNLYWYRQAAGRGLQLLFYSVGIGQISSEVPQNLSASRPQDRQFILSSKKLLLSDSGFYLCAWRKPGGAGGYTFGSGTRLTVV.

With respect to this clone: The read gets to within 3 residues of the CDR3 end, and the germline J gene fills in the rest. The chain links TRBV2 to TRBJ1-2, with 10 positions matching TRBD1. V dropped 6 bases and J dropped 6; count of bases not matched to a gene: 10. Germline lookup yields CDR1 SNHLY and CDR2 FYNNEI. The CDR3 has 15 residues. CDR3: CASRLMTGGGHGYTF. The sequenced CDR3 bases are TGTGCCAGCAGGTTAATGACAGGGGGCGGACATGGC. Full variable domain (rest looked up from reference TRBV2 and TRBJ1-2): EPEVTQTPSHQVTQMGQEVILRCVPISNHLYFYWYRQILGQKVEFLVSFYNNEISEKSEIFDDQFSVERPDGSNFTLKIRSTKLEDSAMYFCASRLMTGGGHGYTFGSGTRLTVV.

Points on this clone: From the germline J gene comes the end of the CDR3, since the read stops 3 residues before it. V and J are TRBV30 and TRBJ2-7; 10 nucleotides line up with TRBD2. CDR3 length: 15 amino acids. V trimming: 2 bases; J trimming: 0 bases; junction bases outside the gene matches: 4. CDR1 and CDR2 (germline): GTSNPN, SVGIG (reference sequence). CDR3 in amino acids: CAWSPLAGVSYEQYF. Incomplete CDR3 DNA: TGTGCCTGGAGTCCCCTAGCGGGGGTCTCCTACGAG.

As regards this clone: The missing CDR3 end, 3 residues past where the read stops, is filled in from the germline J gene. The rearrangement uses TRBV14 and TRBJ2-1; TRBD2 matches 7 bases. Germline V gene data show CDR1 as SGHDN and CDR2 as FVKESK. With V trimmed by 5 bases and J by 4 bases, 11 bases remained unmatched. The CDR3 runs 16 residues. Partial CDR3 DNA: TGTGCCAGCAGCACCCGACTGGGACTACCTTACAATGAG. It is translated as CASSTRLGLPYNE. The CDR3 in full is CASSTRLGLPYNEQFF.

A note on this clone: The sequenced fragment ends 3 residues before the CDR3 boundary, so the rest is inferred from the germline J gene. This chain uses TRBV5-1 with TRBJ1-2; no reliable D call. The V end lost 1 base, the J end lost 0 bases, and 10 bases lay between the germline ends. Germline CDR1 is SGHRS and CDR2 is YFSETQ. The CDR3 extends over 15 amino acids. Partial CDR3 DNA: TGCGCCAGCAGCTTGACCGGAGGGCCTAACTATGGC. This translates into CASSLTGGPNYG. The full CDR3 reads CASSLTGGPNYGYTF.

Points on this clone: The read halts 3 residues ahead of the CDR3 end, with the missing end drawn from the germline J gene. This chain connects TRBV12-3 or TRBV12-4 to TRBJ2-5, with D possibly TRBD1 on 6 matching bases. The CDR3 extends over 15 amino acids. V was trimmed by 4 bases and J by 5 bases, leaving 17 bases between them. The covered CDR3 bases are TGTGCCAGCAGTTCCGACTTACAGGGCTACGAGACC. Translating it yields CASSSDLQGYET. The whole CDR3 protein reads CASSSDLQGYETQYF.

As for this clone: Coverage ceases 3 residues before the CDR3 finishes, and the germline J gene fills in the end. The chain combines TRBV10-3 with TRBJ2-2; D possibly corresponds to TRBD1 (6 bases). Germline CDR1 reads ENHRY; CDR2 reads SYGVKD. This CDR3 comprises 14 residues. The V and J ends lost 5 bases and 4 bases respectively, with 11 bases between them. CDR3 in amino acids: CAISPQGRTGELFF. The part of the CDR3 DNA that was read is TGTGCCATCAGTCCACAGGGCCGCACCGGGGAG.